Below, 15 T cell receptor beta chains from the same sample are listed, as sequenced in a study of control samples from healthy donors and cancer patients (TCRdb year 2020). Library method: the immunoSEQ multiplex PCR assay. The source is immuneACCESS, and TCRdb retained only in-frame sequences with V and J called. Part of the clones is not carried over; for the studies checked, unresolved V genes explain less than half of this, and the remainder is unexplained. The sample table holds under 70,000 clones, of which about 96% were seen once. Less than 1.1% of the sample is held by the ten biggest clonotypes. Material for sequencing was blood. Receptors originate from a woman younger than 30 in good health.

The CDR3 spells CANTNQPQHF. The CDR3 region has the DNA TGTGCCAACACAAATCAGCCCCAGCATTTT. This sequence joins TRBV24-1 and TRBJ1-5; D remains ambiguous. Germline-derived CDR1 and CDR2 are KGHDR and SFDVKD. This CDR3 has 10 residues. V was shortened by 11 bases and J by 4 bases, with 5 bases between the two germline ends.

The rearrangement links TRBV30 to TRBJ2-1, with 9 nucleotides matching TRBD2. After removal of 3 bases from V and 4 bases from J, the junction contained 1 base not matched to a gene. This CDR3 contains 13 residues. Germline V gives CDR1 GTSNPN, CDR2 SVGIG (reference sequence). The CDR3 spells CAWRAGGYNEQFF. In nucleotides, the CDR3 is TGTGCCTGGAGAGCGGGGGGTTACAATGAGCAGTTCTTC.

The V call is TRBV11-2, the J call TRBJ2-7, with 9 bases lining up with TRBD2. This CDR3 spans 13 amino acids. CDR1 is SGHAT and CDR2 is FQNNGV in the germline V gene. Losses at the gene ends were 7 bases for V and 5 bases for J; bases not matched to a gene: 6. The CDR3: CASKIAGVNEQYF. The DNA for the CDR3 is TGTGCCAGCAAGATAGCGGGGGTAAACGAGCAGTACTTC. The variable domain in full, with the rest retrieved from reference TRBV11-2 and TRBJ2-7, is EAGVAQSPRYKIIEKRQSVAFWCNPISGHATLYWYQQILGQGPKLLIQFQNNGVVDDSQLPKDRFSAERLKGVDSTLKIQPAKLEDSAVYLCASKIAGVNEQYFGPGTRLTVT.

This clone was seen a single time. V gene TRBV5-1 combines with J gene TRBJ2-5; TRBD1 matches 8 bases. From germline, CDR1 is SGHRS and CDR2 YFSETQ. The CDR3 is made up of 15 amino acids. Trimming at V came to 3 bases and at J to 5 bases, leaving 9 bases not matched to a gene. The CDR3 region is CASSSWTGQYETQYF. CDR3 DNA: TGCGCCAGCAGCTCGTGGACAGGGCAGTACGAGACCCAGTACTTC.

The gene calls are TRBV28 and TRBJ1-2, with D perhaps TRBD1 (5 bases). Germline V gene data show CDR1 as MDHEN and CDR2 as SYDVKM. The V end lost 1 base, the J end lost 5 bases, and 11 bases lay between the germline ends. CDR3 length: 14 amino acids. This CDR3 is CASSLLRGGYGYTF. The CDR3, as DNA: TGTGCCAGCAGTTTATTGCGGGGGGGGTATGGCTACACCTTC.

This clone was recorded a few times. The sample has other DNA sequences that encode this CDR3 too. V gene TRBV14 combines with J gene TRBJ1-1; D gene unclear. Trimming removed 1 base at V and 8 bases at J, with 14 bases between. CDR1 and CDR2 (germline): SGHDN, FVKESK. CDR3 length: 14 amino acids. CDR3 in amino acids: CASSQGLRQLEAFF. CDR3 coding DNA: TGTGCCAGCAGCCAAGGACTCCGACAACTGGAAGCTTTCTTT.

This chain connects TRBV28 to TRBJ2-7, with TRBD2 matching 7 bases. CDR1 MDHEN and CDR2 SYDVKM come from the germline V gene. The CDR3 is 15 residues long. J gave up 0 bases and V 6 bases, and 8 bases lay outside the gene matches. The CDR3 bases are TGTGCCAGCAGATCCCCCGGGGGGTTCTCCTACGAGCAGTACTTC. It specifies CASRSPGGFSYEQYF.

V and J are TRBV12-3 or TRBV12-4 and TRBJ1-1; no clear D gene. Trimming pared 1 base from V and 5 bases from J, leaving 5 bases between. The CDR3 is made up of 12 amino acids. CDR3 sequence: CASSLGRTEAFF. Here the CDR3 DNA reads TGTGCCAGCAGTTTAGGACGGACTGAAGCTTTCTTT.

The chain employs TRBV11-3 and TRBJ2-3; D not resolved. This CDR3 comprises 13 residues. V lost 1 base and J lost 7, with 9 bases in between. Germline V gene lookup returns CDR1 SGHNT and CDR2 YENEEA. In nucleotides, the CDR3 is TGTGCCAGCAGCTTAGCTTCCCGACATACGCAGTATTTT. As protein: CASSLASRHTQYF.

The CDR3 DNA reads TGTGCCACCCTGTTATCCGGGACAGGGCGTGGCTACACCTTC. This codes for CATLLSGTGRGYTF. The genes are TRBV28 and TRBJ1-2; TRBD1 aligns across 9 bases. This CDR3 has 14 amino acids. J was trimmed by 7 bases and V by 10 bases; bases with no gene match: 13. The V gene's germline CDR1 is MDHEN and CDR2 SYDVKM.

The V call is TRBV19, the J call TRBJ1-4; TRBD1 matches at 9 bases. The CDR3 sequence is 15 residues long. V lost 4 bases, J lost 4 bases, and 4 bases stayed unmatched. Germline V lookup: CDR1 LNHDA, CDR2 SQIVND (reference sequence). The DNA of the CDR3 is TGTGCCAGTAGTACCCCGACAGGGGGTAATGAAAAACTGTTTTTT. This codes for CASSTPTGGNEKLFF. Complete variable domain (other parts from reference TRBV19 and TRBJ1-4): DGGITQSPKYLFRKEGQNVTLSCEQNLNHDAMYWYRQDPGQGLRLIYYSQIVNDFQKGDIAEGYSVSREKKESFPLTVTSAQKNPTAFYLCASSTPTGGNEKLFFGSGTQLSVL.

The chain links TRBV5-5 to TRBJ1-1; TRBD1 is a possible D gene (6 bases). Trimming pared 3 bases from V and 3 bases from J, leaving 18 bases between. The CDR3 consists of 16 residues. Germline CDR1 SGHKS, CDR2 YYEKEE (reference sequence). CDR3 nucleotide sequence: TGTGCCAGCAGCTGTCCCTCAACAGGGCCGGACACTGAAGCTTTCTTT. Translated: CASSCPSTGPDTEAFF.

The chain recombines TRBV5-1 with TRBJ2-3; TRBD2 matches 9 bases. This CDR3 comprises 15 residues. The V gene's germline CDR1 is SGHRS and CDR2 YFSETQ. Trimming took 5 bases from V and 2 from J; bases not matched to a gene: 6. As DNA, the CDR3 is TGCGCCAGCAGTTTGCCTAGCGGGGTCACAGATACGCAGTATTTT. Its translation: CASSLPSGVTDTQYF.

The J gene is TRBJ1-1, the V gene TRBV27; 7 bases agree with TRBD1. Trimming took 4 bases from V and 5 from J; bases not matched to a gene: 7. Germline-derived CDR1 and CDR2 are MNHEY and SMNVEV (reference sequence). This CDR3 region has 14 residues. As DNA, the CDR3 is TGTGCCAGCAGTTCCTACAGGGGAGGGACTGAAGCTTTCTTT. As protein: CASSSYRGGTEAFF.

The chain has TRBV19 and TRBJ1-5, with TRBD1 identical over 8 bases. Germline trimming cut 5 bases from V and 14 bases from J; bases unmatched to any gene: 14. The CDR3 is made up of 14 amino acids. Germline CDR1 reads LNHDA; CDR2 reads SQIVND (reference sequence). CDR3 residues: CASSVRDRIPWEHF. In nucleotides, the CDR3 is TGTGCCAGTAGTGTCCGGGACAGGATTCCGTGGGAGCATTTT.